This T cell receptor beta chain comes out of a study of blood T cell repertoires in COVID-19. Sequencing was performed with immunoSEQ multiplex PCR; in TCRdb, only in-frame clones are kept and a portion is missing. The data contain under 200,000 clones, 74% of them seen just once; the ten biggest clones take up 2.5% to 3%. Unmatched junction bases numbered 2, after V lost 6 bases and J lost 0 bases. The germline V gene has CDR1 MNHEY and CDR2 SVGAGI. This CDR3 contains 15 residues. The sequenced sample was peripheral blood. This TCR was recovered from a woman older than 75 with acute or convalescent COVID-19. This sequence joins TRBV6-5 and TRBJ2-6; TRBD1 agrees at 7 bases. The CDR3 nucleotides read TGTGCCAGCAGAAGACAGGGCTCTGGGGCCAACGTCCTGACTTTC. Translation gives CASRRQGSGANVLTF.